This TCR beta chain was recovered during a study of T cell responses to AZD1222 COVID-19 vaccine. The assay was immunoSEQ multiplex PCR, and TCRdb's table has in-frame clones only and misses some. The data show about 80,000 clones, around 90% seen once. Study-level points and caveats: Most donors were white British and more were female, and clonal diversity was possibly underestimated. Vaccine-associated CD4 TCRs spanned spike, dominant at 160-218 and 743-854. Baseline serology detected seropositivity in only six or seven AZD1222 recipients.

The CDR3 sequence is 15 residues long. Trimming took 0 bases from V and 6 from J; bases not matched to a gene: 5. CDR1 SGHRS and CDR2 YFSETQ come from the germline V gene. Note on this clone: The antigen is undetermined.

The chain recombines TRBV5-1 with TRBJ2-7; 11 bases match TRBD2. The sample in question was peripheral blood, obtained 28 days after the second AZD1222 dose. The sequence was collected from an adult who received the AZD1222 COVID-19 vaccine. Here the CDR3 reads CASSLAELAGAEQYF. CDR3 DNA: TGCGCCAGCAGCTTGGCGGAACTAGCGGGAGCCGAGCAGTACTTC.